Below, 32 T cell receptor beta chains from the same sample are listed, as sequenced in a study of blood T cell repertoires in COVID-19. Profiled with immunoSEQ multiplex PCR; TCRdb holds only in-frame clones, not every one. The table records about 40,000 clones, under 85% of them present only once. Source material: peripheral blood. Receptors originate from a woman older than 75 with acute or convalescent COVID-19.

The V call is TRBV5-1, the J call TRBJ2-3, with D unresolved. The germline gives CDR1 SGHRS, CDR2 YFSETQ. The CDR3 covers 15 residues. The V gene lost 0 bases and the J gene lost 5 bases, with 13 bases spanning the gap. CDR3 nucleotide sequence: TGCGCCAGCAGCTTGGGAGTAACCCGCGGAGATACGCAGTATTTT. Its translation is CASSLGVTRGDTQYF.

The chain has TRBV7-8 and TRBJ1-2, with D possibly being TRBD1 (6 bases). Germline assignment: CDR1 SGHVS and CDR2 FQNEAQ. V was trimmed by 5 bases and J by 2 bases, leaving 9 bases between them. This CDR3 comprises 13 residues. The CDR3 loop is CASSPGQNYGYTF. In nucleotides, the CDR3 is TGTGCCAGCAGCCCCGGACAGAACTATGGCTACACCTTC.

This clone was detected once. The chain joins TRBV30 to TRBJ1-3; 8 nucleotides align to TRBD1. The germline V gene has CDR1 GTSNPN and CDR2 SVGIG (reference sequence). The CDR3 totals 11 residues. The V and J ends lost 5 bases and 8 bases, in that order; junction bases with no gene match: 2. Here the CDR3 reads CAWGDRHTIYF. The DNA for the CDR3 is TGTGCCTGGGGGGACAGGCACACCATATATTTT.

CDR3 coding DNA: TGCAGTGCTAGTGTCCAGGGACTTAACTATGGCTACACCTTC. This sequence encodes CSASVQGLNYGYTF. The chain recombines TRBV20-1 with TRBJ1-2; D might be TRBD1 (5 bases). The CDR3 totals 14 residues. The V end lost 3 bases, the J end lost 1 base, and 12 bases lay between the germline ends. Germline CDR1 is DFQATT and CDR2 is SNEGSKA (reference sequence).

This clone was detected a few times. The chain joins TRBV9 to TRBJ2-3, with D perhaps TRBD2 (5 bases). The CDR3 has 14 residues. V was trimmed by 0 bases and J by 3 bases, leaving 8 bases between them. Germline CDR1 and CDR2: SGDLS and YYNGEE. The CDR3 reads CASSVDGMTDTQYF. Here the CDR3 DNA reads TGTGCCAGCAGCGTAGACGGGATGACAGATACGCAGTATTTT.

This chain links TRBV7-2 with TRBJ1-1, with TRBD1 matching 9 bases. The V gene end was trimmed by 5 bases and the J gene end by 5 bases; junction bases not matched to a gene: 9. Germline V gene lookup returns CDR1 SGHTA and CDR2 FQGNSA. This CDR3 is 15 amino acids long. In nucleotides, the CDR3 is TGTGCCAGCAGCGCCCAACAGGGGGCGCAGACTGAAGCTTTCTTT. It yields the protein CASSAQQGAQTEAFF.

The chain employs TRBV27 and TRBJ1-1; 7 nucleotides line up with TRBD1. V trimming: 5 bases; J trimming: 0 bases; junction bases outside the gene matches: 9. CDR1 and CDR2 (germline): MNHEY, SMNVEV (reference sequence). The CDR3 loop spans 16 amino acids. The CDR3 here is CASSPQTGWLNTEAFF. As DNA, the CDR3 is TGTGCCAGCAGTCCCCAGACAGGGTGGCTGAACACTGAAGCTTTCTTT.

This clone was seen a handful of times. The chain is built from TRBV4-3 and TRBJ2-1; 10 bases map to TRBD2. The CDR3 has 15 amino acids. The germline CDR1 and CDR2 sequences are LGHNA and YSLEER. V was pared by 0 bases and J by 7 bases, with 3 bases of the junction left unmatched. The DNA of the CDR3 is TGCGCCAGCAGCCAAGAGCCTAGCGGGAGTAATGAGCAGTTCTTC. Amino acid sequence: CASSQEPSGSNEQFF.

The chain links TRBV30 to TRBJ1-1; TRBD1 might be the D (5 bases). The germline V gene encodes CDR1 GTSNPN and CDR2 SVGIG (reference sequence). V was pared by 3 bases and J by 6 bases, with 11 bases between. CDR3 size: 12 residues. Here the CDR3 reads CAWRGGSSEAFF. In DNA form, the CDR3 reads TGTGCCTGGAGGGGGGGGTCTTCTGAAGCTTTCTTT.

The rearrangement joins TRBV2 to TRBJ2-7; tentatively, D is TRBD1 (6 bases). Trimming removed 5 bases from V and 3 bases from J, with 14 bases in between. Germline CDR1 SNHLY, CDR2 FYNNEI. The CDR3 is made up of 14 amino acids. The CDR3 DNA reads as TGTGCCAGCAGTTTTTGGGACATTAGCTACGAGCAGTACTTC. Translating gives CASSFWDISYEQYF.

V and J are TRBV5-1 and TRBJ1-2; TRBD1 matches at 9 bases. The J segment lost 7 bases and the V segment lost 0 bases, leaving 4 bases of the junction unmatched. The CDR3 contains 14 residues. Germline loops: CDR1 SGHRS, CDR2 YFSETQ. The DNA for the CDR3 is TGCGCCAGCAGCTTGGACAGGGGGCAGGGTGGCTACACCTTC. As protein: CASSLDRGQGGYTF.

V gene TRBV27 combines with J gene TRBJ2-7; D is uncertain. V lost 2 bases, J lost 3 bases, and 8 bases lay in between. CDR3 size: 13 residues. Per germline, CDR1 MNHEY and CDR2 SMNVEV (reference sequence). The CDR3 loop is CASSLEQNYEQYF. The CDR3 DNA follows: TGTGCCAGCAGTTTAGAACAGAACTACGAGCAGTACTTC.

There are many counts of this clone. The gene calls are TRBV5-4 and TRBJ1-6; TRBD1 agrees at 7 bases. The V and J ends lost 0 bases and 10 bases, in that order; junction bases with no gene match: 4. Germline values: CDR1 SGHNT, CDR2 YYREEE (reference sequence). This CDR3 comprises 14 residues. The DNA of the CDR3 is TGTGCCAGCAGCTTGGAAGGGGGCGACTCACCCCTCCACTTT. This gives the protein CASSLEGGDSPLHF.

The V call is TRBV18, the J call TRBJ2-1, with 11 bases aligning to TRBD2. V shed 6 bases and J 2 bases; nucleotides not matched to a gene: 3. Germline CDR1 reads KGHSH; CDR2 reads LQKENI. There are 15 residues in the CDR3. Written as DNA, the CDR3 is TGTGCCAGCTCGCCGACTAGCGGGGCCTACAATGAGCAGTTCTTC. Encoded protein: CASSPTSGAYNEQFF.

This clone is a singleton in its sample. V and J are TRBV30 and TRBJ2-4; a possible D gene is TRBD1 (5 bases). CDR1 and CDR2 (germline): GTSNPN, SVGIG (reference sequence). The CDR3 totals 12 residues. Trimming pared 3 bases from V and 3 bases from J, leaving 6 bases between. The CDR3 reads CAWRGDKNIQYF. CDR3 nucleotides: TGTGCCTGGAGAGGGGACAAAAACATTCAGTACTTC.

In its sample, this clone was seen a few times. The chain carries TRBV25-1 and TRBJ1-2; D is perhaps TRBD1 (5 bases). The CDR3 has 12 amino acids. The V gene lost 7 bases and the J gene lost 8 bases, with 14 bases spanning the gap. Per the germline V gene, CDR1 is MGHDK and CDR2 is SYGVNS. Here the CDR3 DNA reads TGTGCCAGCACGCCCACCGGGGGGGGCTACACCTTC. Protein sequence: CASTPTGGGYTF.

CDR3: CASSPVRAGTEAFF. The CDR3 DNA reads as TGCGCCAGCAGCCCGGTTAGGGCGGGCACTGAAGCTTTCTTT. This rearrangement joins TRBV5-1 to TRBJ1-1, with D unclear. The germline V and J ends were trimmed by 4 bases and 4 bases, with 14 bases remaining between them. This CDR3 is built from 14 residues. CDR1 and CDR2 (germline): SGHRS, YFSETQ.

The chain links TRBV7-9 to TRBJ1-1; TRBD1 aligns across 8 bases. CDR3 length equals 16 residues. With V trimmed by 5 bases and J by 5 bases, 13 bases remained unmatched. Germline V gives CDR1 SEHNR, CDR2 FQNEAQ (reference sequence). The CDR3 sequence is CASSHRQGRWETEAFF. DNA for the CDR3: TGTGCCAGCAGCCATCGACAGGGGAGGTGGGAAACTGAAGCTTTCTTT.

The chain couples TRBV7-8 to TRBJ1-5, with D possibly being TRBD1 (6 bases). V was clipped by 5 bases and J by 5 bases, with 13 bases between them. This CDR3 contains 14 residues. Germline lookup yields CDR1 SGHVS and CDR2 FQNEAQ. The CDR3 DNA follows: TGTGCCAGCAGCGCACGGGACACTGATCAGCCCCAGCATTTT. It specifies CASSARDTDQPQHF.

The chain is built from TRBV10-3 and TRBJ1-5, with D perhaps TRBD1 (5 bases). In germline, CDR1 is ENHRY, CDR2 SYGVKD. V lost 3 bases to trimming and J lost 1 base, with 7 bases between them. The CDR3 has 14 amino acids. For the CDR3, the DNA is TGTGCCATCAGTGATCCAGGGAGCAATCAGCCCCAGCATTTT. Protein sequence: CAISDPGSNQPQHF.

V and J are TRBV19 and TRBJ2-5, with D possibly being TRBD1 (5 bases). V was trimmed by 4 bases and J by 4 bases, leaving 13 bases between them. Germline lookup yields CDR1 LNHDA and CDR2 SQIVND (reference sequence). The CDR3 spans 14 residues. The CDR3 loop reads CASSSWGLGETQYF. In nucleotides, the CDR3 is TGTGCCAGTAGTAGTTGGGGCCTGGGAGAGACCCAGTACTTC.

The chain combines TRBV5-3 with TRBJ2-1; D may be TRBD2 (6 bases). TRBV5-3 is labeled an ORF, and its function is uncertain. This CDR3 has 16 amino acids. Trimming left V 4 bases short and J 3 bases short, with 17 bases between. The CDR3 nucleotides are TGTGCCAGAAGCGGAGCCGGGACTTACTACTACAATGAGCAGTTCTTC. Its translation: CARSGAGTYYYNEQFF.

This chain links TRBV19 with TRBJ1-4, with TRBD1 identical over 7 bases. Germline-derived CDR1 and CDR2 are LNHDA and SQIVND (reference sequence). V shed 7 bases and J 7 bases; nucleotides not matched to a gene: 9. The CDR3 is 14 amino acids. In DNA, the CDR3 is TGTGCCAGTACCATGCGGGCAGGGGGTGAAAAACTGTTTTTT. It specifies CASTMRAGGEKLFF.

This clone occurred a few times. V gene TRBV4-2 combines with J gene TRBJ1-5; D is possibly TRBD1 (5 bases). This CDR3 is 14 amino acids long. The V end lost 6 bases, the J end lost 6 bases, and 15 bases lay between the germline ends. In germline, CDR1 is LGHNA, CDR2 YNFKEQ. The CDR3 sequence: CASSAGLWGQPQHF. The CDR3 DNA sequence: TGTGCCAGCAGTGCAGGGCTTTGGGGTCAGCCCCAGCATTTT.

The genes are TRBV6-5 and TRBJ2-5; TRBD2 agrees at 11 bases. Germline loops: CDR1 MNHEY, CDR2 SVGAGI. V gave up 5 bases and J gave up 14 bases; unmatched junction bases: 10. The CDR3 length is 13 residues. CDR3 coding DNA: TGTGCCAGCAGTCAGTACACTAGCGGGAGCCTTTACTTC. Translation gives CASSQYTSGSLYF.

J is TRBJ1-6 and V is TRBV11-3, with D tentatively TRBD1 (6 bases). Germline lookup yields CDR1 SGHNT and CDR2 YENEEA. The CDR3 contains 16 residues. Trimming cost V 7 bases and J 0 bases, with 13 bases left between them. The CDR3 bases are TGTGCCAGCACAACAGGGTGGAGCTCCTATAATTCACCCCTCCACTTT. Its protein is CASTTGWSSYNSPLHF.

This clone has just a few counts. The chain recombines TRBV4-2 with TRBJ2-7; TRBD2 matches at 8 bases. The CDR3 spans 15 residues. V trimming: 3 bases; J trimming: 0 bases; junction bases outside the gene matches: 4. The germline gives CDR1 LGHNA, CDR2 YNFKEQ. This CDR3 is CASSHLSGSSYEQYF. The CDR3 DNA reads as TGTGCCAGCAGCCACCTAAGCGGGAGCTCCTACGAGCAGTACTTC.

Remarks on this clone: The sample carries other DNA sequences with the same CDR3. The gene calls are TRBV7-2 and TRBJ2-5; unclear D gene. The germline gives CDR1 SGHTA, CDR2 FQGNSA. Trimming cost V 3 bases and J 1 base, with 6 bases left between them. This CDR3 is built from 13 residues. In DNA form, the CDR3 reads TGTGCCAGCAGCTTCTCGGGCCAAGAGACCCAGTACTTC. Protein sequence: CASSFSGQETQYF.

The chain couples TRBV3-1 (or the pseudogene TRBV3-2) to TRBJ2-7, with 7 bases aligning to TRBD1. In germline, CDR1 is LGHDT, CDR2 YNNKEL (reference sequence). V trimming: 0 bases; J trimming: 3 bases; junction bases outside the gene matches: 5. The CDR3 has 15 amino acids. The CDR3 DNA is TGTGCCAGCAGCCAAGATTTGGCAGGGGGCTACGAGCAGTACTTC. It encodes CASSQDLAGGYEQYF.

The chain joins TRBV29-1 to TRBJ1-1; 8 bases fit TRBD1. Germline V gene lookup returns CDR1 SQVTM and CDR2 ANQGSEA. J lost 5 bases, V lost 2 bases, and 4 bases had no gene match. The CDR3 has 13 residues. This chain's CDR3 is CSVEKDRETEAFF. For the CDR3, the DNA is TGCAGCGTTGAAAAGGACAGGGAAACTGAAGCTTTCTTT.

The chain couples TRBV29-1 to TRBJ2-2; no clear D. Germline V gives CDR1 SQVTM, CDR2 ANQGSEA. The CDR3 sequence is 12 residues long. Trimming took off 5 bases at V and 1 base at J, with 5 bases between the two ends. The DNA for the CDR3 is TGCAGCGTTATTCAGAACACCGGGGAGCTGTTTTTT. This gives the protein CSVIQNTGELFF.

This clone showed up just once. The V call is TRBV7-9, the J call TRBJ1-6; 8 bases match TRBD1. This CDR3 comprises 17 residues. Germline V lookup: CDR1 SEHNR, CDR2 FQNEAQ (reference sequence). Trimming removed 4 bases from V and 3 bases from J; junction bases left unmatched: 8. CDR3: CASSSDRGQFYNSPLHF. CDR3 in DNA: TGTGCCAGCAGCTCCGACAGGGGTCAATTCTATAATTCACCCCTCCACTTT.